This entry concerns a single TCR beta chain. Its target is not known. This table comes from immunoSEQ multiplex PCR, and its TCRdb copy is limited to in-frame clones, with some not included. The sample includes fewer than 150,000 clones, 88% of them seen just once. These data are taken from a study of T cell responses to AZD1222 COVID-19 vaccine. Second-dose intervals of approximately 4 or approximately 12 weeks were pooled. Notes on the study in general: Spike-spanning, vaccine-associated CD4 TCRs were dominant at 160-218 and 743-854. At baseline, just six or seven AZD1222 recipients tested seropositive. Increases in Spike-specific TCR breadth and depth were seen after two AZD1222 doses.

Trimming cost V 0 bases and J 6 bases; bases outside gene matches: 8. The CDR3 loop spans 17 amino acids. Germline V gene sequence: CDR1 LNHDA, CDR2 SQIVND (reference sequence). The chain is built from TRBV19 and TRBJ1-5; 10 bases align to TRBD1. The material was peripheral blood, obtained 28 days after the second AZD1222 dose. The TCR sequence derives from an adult who received the AZD1222 COVID-19 vaccine. The CDR3 DNA is TGTGCCAGTAGTATAGACCGCGGACAGGGGGTCACTCAGCCCCAGCATTTT. Its translation: CASSIDRGQGVTQPQHF.